These 11 T cell receptor beta chains originate from one sample sequenced in a study of T cells in Graves' hyperthyroidism and ophthalmopathy. What was amplified from RNA transcripts were TCR beta CDR3 regions. The primer set for the first-round RT-PCR of the TCR CDR3 was HTBI. TCRdb re-derived calls from the multiplex PCR reads in MiXCR, one entry per CDR3 protein. The repertoire holds 340,000 or so distinct CDR3 sequences, with about 20% as singletons. Input material: blood. The receptors derive from a woman in her 50s with Graves' hyperthyroidism.

J is TRBJ2-2 and V is TRBV30; possibly TRBD1 for D (6 bases). The V gene's germline CDR1 is GTSNPN and CDR2 SVGIG (reference sequence). V was pared by 2 bases and J by 2 bases, with 15 bases between. The CDR3 is made up of 16 amino acids. The CDR3 loop is CAWSSASGTNTGELFF. CDR3 sequence (DNA): TGTGCCTGGAGTTCCGCGTCCGGGACAAACACCGGGGAGCTGTTTTTT.

The genes are TRBV5-1 and TRBJ2-2, with 14 nucleotides matching TRBD2. V gave up 3 bases and J gave up 0 bases; unmatched junction bases: 4. The CDR3 has 18 amino acids. Germline V CDR1 and CDR2: SGHRS, YFSETQ. Here the CDR3 DNA reads TGCGCCAGCAGCTCGCGACTAGCGGGAGGGCCGAACACCGGGGAGCTGTTTTTT. Amino acid sequence: CASSSRLAGGPNTGELFF.

In its sample, this clonotype was seen many times. This chain uses TRBV28 with TRBJ2-7; possibly TRBD1 for D (6 bases). Trimming stripped 5 bases from V and 1 base from J, with 12 bases between. CDR3 length equals 14 residues. The V gene's germline CDR1 is MDHEN and CDR2 SYDVKM. The CDR3 here is CASSPQGQSYEQYF. CDR3 nucleotide sequence: TGTGCCAGCAGTCCTCAAGGACAGTCCTACGAGCAGTACTTC.

This clonotype came up a few times. One end of the junction does not line up with germline, which may come from a read error. J is TRBJ2-2 and V is TRBV12-3 or TRBV12-4; possibly TRBD1 or TRBD2 for D (6 bases each). The CDR3 totals 14 residues. The CDR3 nucleotides are TGTGCCGGCAGTAGATCGGGGGCCTCCGGGGAGCTGTTTTTT. Translated, it gives CAGSRSGASGELFF.

The V gene is TRBV5-4, the J gene TRBJ2-5; possible D gene TRBD1, 5 bases. Germline V gene data show CDR1 as SGHNT and CDR2 as YYREEE (reference sequence). With 0 bases removed from V and 2 bases from J, the gap between germline ends came to 11 bases. This CDR3 spans 15 amino acids. CDR3 sequence (DNA): TGTGCCAGCAGCTTGGCGACCACAGGACAAGAGACCCAGTACTTC. This encodes CASSLATTGQETQYF. The whole variable domain, filled in from reference TRBV5-4 and TRBJ2-5, reads ETGVTQSPTHLIKTRGQQVTLRCSSQSGHNTVSWYQQALGQGPQFIFQYYREEENGRGNFPPRFSGLQFPNYSSELNVNALELDDSALYLCASSLATTGQETQYFGPGTRLLVL.

This clonotype was seen ten or more times. The gene calls are TRBV5-6 and TRBJ2-3; perhaps TRBD2 as D (6 bases). V lost 4 bases and J lost 2, with 14 bases in between. CDR1 is SGHDT, CDR2 YYEEEE, per germline. CDR3 size: 15 residues. The CDR3 region is CASSLRRGITDTQYF. The DNA for the CDR3 is TGTGCCAGCAGCCTTCGCCGGGGGATCACAGATACGCAGTATTTT. Full variable domain (rest looked up from reference TRBV5-6 and TRBJ2-3): DAGVTQSPTHLIKTRGQQVTLRCSPKSGHDTVSWYQQALGQGPQFIFQYYEEEERQRGNFPDRFSGHQFPNYSSELNVNALLLGDSALYLCASSLRRGITDTQYFGPGTRLTVL.

This clonotype occurred many times. The chain combines TRBV2 with TRBJ1-5; D is unresolved. Trimming removed 4 bases at V and 3 bases at J, with 10 bases between. From germline, CDR1 is SNHLY and CDR2 FYNNEI. This CDR3 has 14 residues. Written as DNA, the CDR3 is TGTGCCAGCAGTGGAGTAGACACCAATCAGCCCCAGCATTTT. Protein product: CASSGVDTNQPQHF.

This clonotype appeared a few times. The chain combines TRBV24-1 with TRBJ2-2; 7 bases fit TRBD2. The V gene's germline CDR1 is KGHDR and CDR2 SFDVKD. This CDR3 spans 14 amino acids. V trimming: 7 bases; J trimming: 5 bases; junction bases outside the gene matches: 6. The CDR3 loop reads CATREGRETGELFF. The CDR3 region has the DNA TGTGCCACCAGGGAGGGGAGGGAAACCGGGGAGCTGTTTTTT.

Details on this clonotype: A much bigger clone sits one base away, suggesting this may be a read error. DNA for the CDR3: TGTGCCAGCAGCCAGTCCCAAGAGACCCAGTACTTC. Amino acid sequence: CASSQSQETQYF. The chain links TRBV3-1 to TRBJ2-5; D not certain. Germline V lookup: CDR1 LGHDT, CDR2 YNNKEL (reference sequence). The ends were cut back, 3 bases at V and 1 base at J, with 3 bases in the middle. CDR3 size: 12 residues.

This clonotype was seen a few times. CDR3 loop: CASSMDQRLNNEQFF. The CDR3, as DNA: TGTGCCAGTAGTATGGACCAGAGGTTAAACAATGAGCAGTTCTTC. The chain recombines TRBV19 with TRBJ2-1; D unresolved. Germline CDR1 and CDR2: LNHDA and SQIVND (reference sequence). V was clipped by 3 bases and J by 5 bases, with 14 bases between them. The CDR3 consists of 15 residues.

To note about this clonotype: The germline gene is not matched at one end of the junction; a read error may be the cause. This chain connects TRBV5-1 to TRBJ2-1; tentative D call: TRBD1 (6 bases). Per the germline V gene, CDR1 is SGHRS and CDR2 is YFSETQ. The CDR3 covers 15 residues. The CDR3 loop is CASSPGQREGNEQFF. DNA for the CDR3: TGTGCCAGCAGCCCCGGACAGCGCGAAGGCAATGAGCAGTTCTTC.